One T cell receptor beta chain is described in this entry. TCR beta CDR3 regions were amplified from RNA. The primer set for the first-round RT-PCR of the TCR CDR3 was HTBI. TCRdb analysed the multiplex PCR reads with MiXCR anew, one entry per CDR3 protein. The sample holds roughly 500,000 distinct CDR3 sequences, 20% to 25% seen once. There are 15 residues in the CDR3. Per germline, CDR1 SGHDT and CDR2 YYEEEE. Trimming took 3 bases from V and 2 from J, leaving 14 bases between them. This entry is derived from a study of T cells in Graves' hyperthyroidism and ophthalmopathy. Study in general: Peripheral blood was drawn at first diagnosis, prior to all treatment.

At least 3 on the Clinical Activity Score was recorded for ophthalmopathy patients, who also had NOSPECS grade at least 4 and duration under 3 months. Diagnosis rested on symptoms, serum thyroxine and TRAb, thyroid ultrasound, and orbital computed tomography. The sample was blood. The rearrangement joins TRBV5-6 to TRBJ1-1; D remains ambiguous. This TCR came from a woman aged 65 to 85 with Graves' ophthalmopathy. CDR3 protein: CASSSRGRGNTEAFF. CDR3 nucleotides: TGTGCCAGCAGCTCCAGAGGGCGGGGAAACACTGAAGCTTTCTTT.